This is a list of T cell receptor beta chains from one sample in a study of CD8 T cells in ankylosing spondylitis. MiXCR, applied by TCRdb to the 5' RACE reads, yields one record per CDR3 protein. The repertoire holds roughly 700,000 distinct CDR3 sequences, with 15% to 20% as singletons. Sequencing was performed on blood, either unsorted or a sorted T cell fraction (not recorded which). These receptors came from a male donor with ankylosing spondylitis. The CDR3 runs from the conserved cysteine through the conserved F or W. Fields, in order: D gene, clone size, V gene, J gene, CDR3 protein, CDR3 DNA. A D gene is named only where the DNA matches it firmly. The size field is filled for only some rows; it gives once, few, many or a size class.

D: -
size: few
V: TRBV12-3/TRBV12-4
J: TRBJ2-3
CDR3: CASTLRDTQYF
DNA: TGTGCCAGCACCCTTCGTGATACGCAGTATTTT

D: -
size: -
V: TRBV14
J: TRBJ2-1
CDR3: CASSQLLIGNEQFF
DNA: TGTGCCAGCAGCCAACTTTTAATAGGCAATGAGCAGTTCTTC

D: -
size: -
V: TRBV15
J: TRBJ2-7
CDR3: CATSEGGIPYEQYF
DNA: TGTGCCACGTCGGAGGGGGGGATCCCCTACGAGCAGTACTTC

D: -
size: few
V: TRBV20-1
J: TRBJ1-4
CDR3: CSARDIGYSGEKLFF
DNA: TGCAGTGCTAGAGATATCGGCTACTCCGGGGAAAAACTGTTTTTT

D: -
size: -
V: TRBV3-1
J: TRBJ2-1
CDR3: CASPLVHNEQFF
DNA: TGTGCCAGCCCTCTAGTTCACAATGAGCAGTTCTTC

D: -
size: few
V: TRBV15
J: TRBJ2-1
CDR3: CATSRDRTEITYNEQFF
DNA: TGTGCCACCAGCAGAGATCGAACGGAAATCACCTACAATGAGCAGTTCTTC

D: -
size: -
V: TRBV6-5
J: TRBJ1-5
CDR3: CASSYPRQGNQPQHF
DNA: TGTGCCAGCAGTTACCCGCGACAGGGCAATCAGCCCCAGCATTTT

D: -
size: few
V: TRBV20-1
J: TRBJ1-2
CDR3: CSATDRRFLYGYTF
DNA: TGCAGTGCTACGGACCGACGATTCCTCTATGGCTACACCTTC

D: -
size: -
V: TRBV28
J: TRBJ2-7
CDR3: CASSPGSTGRSYEQYF
DNA: TGTGCCAGCAGTCCAGGATCAACAGGGCGCTCCTACGAGCAGTACTTC

D: TRBD1
size: -
V: TRBV7-2
J: TRBJ2-3
CDR3: CASSAGQEFSGDTQYF
DNA: TGTGCCAGCAGCGCGGGACAGGAGTTTTCGGGGGATACGCAGTATTTT

D: -
size: many
V: TRBV4-1
J: TRBJ2-7
CDR3: CASSQDFYEQYF
DNA: TGCGCCAGCAGCCAAGACTTCTACGAGCAGTACTTC

D: TRBD1
size: -
V: TRBV6-2/TRBV6-3
J: TRBJ2-5
CDR3: CASSTWDSYQETQYF
DNA: TGTGCCAGCAGTACCTGGGACAGCTACCAAGAGACCCAGTACTTC

D: -
size: few
V: TRBV7-7
J: TRBJ2-5
CDR3: CASSFLELHRQETQYF
DNA: TGTGCCAGCAGCTTCTTAGAACTCCACCGCCAAGAGACCCAGTACTTC

D: -
size: few
V: TRBV12-3/TRBV12-4
J: TRBJ1-2
CDR3: CASSLRGGINYGYTF
DNA: TGTGCCAGCAGTTTAAGGGGGGGCATAAACTATGGCTACACCTTC

D: -
size: -
V: TRBV14
J: TRBJ2-7
CDR3: CASSQFSYEQYF
DNA: TGTGCCAGCAGCCAATTCTCCTACGAGCAGTACTTC

D: -
size: -
V: TRBV5-6
J: TRBJ2-3
CDR3: CASSSPEGLWDTQYF
DNA: TGTGCCAGCAGCTCACCGGAGGGTCTTTGGGATACGCAGTATTTT

D: -
size: once
V: TRBV3-1
J: TRBJ2-3
CDR3: CASSQGTSGGRKDTQYF
DNA: TGTGCCAGCAGCCAAGGGACCTCGGGGGGCCGAAAAGATACGCAGTATTTT

D: TRBD2
size: -
V: TRBV6-1
J: TRBJ2-7
CDR3: CASSDTGLAGEQYF
DNA: TGTGCCAGCAGTGACACGGGACTAGCGGGCGAGCAGTACTTC

D: -
size: few
V: TRBV9
J: TRBJ2-3
CDR3: CASSPSEGGTDTQYF
DNA: TGTGCCAGCAGCCCCTCGGAAGGGGGCACAGATACGCAGTATTTT

D: -
size: -
V: TRBV9
J: TRBJ1-1
CDR3: CASSTPGNTEAFF
DNA: TGTGCCAGCAGCACCCCCGGGAACACTGAAGCTTTCTTT

D: TRBD1
size: few
V: TRBV4-1
J: TRBJ1-4
CDR3: CASSQGTGVEVYEKLFF
DNA: TGCGCCAGCAGCCAAGGGACAGGGGTGGAAGTATATGAAAAACTGTTTTTT

D: -
size: -
V: TRBV4-3
J: TRBJ2-6
CDR3: CASSQAPFKPNSGANVLTF
DNA: TGCGCCAGCAGCCAGGCCCCTTTTAAGCCCAACTCTGGGGCCAACGTCCTGACTTTC

D: -
size: few
V: TRBV27
J: TRBJ2-7
CDR3: CASSFGGPPYEQYF
DNA: TGTGCCAGCAGTTTTGGGGGGCCCCCCTACGAGCAGTACTTC

D: -
size: few
V: TRBV4-3
J: TRBJ1-1
CDR3: CASSQGTGQTNTEAFF
DNA: TGCGCCAGCAGCCAGGGGACCGGACAGACCAACACTGAAGCTTTCTTT

D: TRBD1
size: once
V: TRBV11-2
J: TRBJ2-3
CDR3: CASSRRDRGSGEFADTQYF
DNA: TGTGCCAGCAGCCGCCGGGACAGGGGATCAGGAGAGTTTGCAGATACGCAGTATTTT

D: -
size: few
V: TRBV28
J: TRBJ2-7
CDR3: CASSLRDGGYEQYF
DNA: TGTGCCAGCAGTTTAAGGGACGGCGGCTACGAGCAGTACTTC

D: -
size: -
V: TRBV7-2
J: TRBJ2-3
CDR3: CASSLRVFSTDTQYF
DNA: TGTGCCAGCAGCTTGCGAGTATTTAGCACAGATACGCAGTATTTT

D: TRBD1
size: -
V: TRBV5-1
J: TRBJ2-3
CDR3: CASSTDRGSTDTQYF
DNA: TGCGCCAGCAGCACGGACAGGGGGAGCACAGATACGCAGTATTTT

D: -
size: -
V: TRBV5-1
J: TRBJ2-2
CDR3: CASSDAGELFF
DNA: TGCGCCAGCAGCGACGCCGGGGAGCTGTTTTTT

D: -
size: -
V: TRBV5-1
J: TRBJ2-2
CDR3: CASALEGNPNTGELFF
DNA: TGCGCCAGCGCCCTAGAGGGGAACCCCAACACCGGGGAGCTGTTTTTT

D: TRBD2
size: few
V: TRBV4-2
J: TRBJ2-7
CDR3: CASSQEGSGDYEQYF
DNA: TGTGCCAGCAGCCAAGAGGGTAGCGGGGACTACGAGCAGTACTTC

D: TRBD1
size: -
V: TRBV5-1
J: TRBJ1-4
CDR3: CASSLPGQPNEKLFF
DNA: TGCGCCAGCAGCTTACCGGGACAGCCAAATGAAAAACTGTTTTTT

D: -
size: -
V: TRBV20-1
J: TRBJ2-2
CDR3: CSASSRLNTGELFF
DNA: TGCAGTGCTAGTTCGCGACTGAACACCGGGGAGCTGTTTTTT

D: -
size: many
V: TRBV12-3/TRBV12-4
J: TRBJ2-5
CDR3: CASSSRGGGETQYF
DNA: TGTGCCAGCAGTTCCAGGGGAGGGGGAGAGACCCAGTACTTC

D: -
size: few
V: TRBV28
J: TRBJ2-5
CDR3: CASSGIAETQYF
DNA: TGTGCCAGCAGTGGAATCGCTGAGACCCAGTACTTC

D: TRBD2
size: few
V: TRBV3-1
J: TRBJ2-3
CDR3: CASSQEGGEDTQYF
DNA: TGTGCCAGCAGCCAAGAGGGGGGGGAAGATACGCAGTATTTT

D: -
size: -
V: TRBV6-2/TRBV6-3
J: TRBJ1-5
CDR3: CASSPLMSRQPQHF
DNA: TGTGCCAGCAGTCCCCTAATGTCAAGACAGCCCCAGCATTTT

D: -
size: -
V: TRBV12-3/TRBV12-4
J: TRBJ2-7
CDR3: CASGRGGGIITYEQYF
DNA: TGTGCCAGCGGCCGGGGAGGGGGGATCATAACCTACGAGCAGTACTTC

D: TRBD1
size: few
V: TRBV28
J: TRBJ1-2
CDR3: CAIKDRVYGYTF
DNA: TGTGCCATCAAGGACAGGGTCTATGGCTACACCTTC

D: -
size: -
V: TRBV4-3
J: TRBJ2-3
CDR3: CASSQSWGTDTQYF
DNA: TGCGCCAGCAGCCAATCGTGGGGCACAGATACGCAGTATTTT

D: -
size: few
V: TRBV7-3
J: TRBJ1-2
CDR3: CASSPRVDGLGYTF
DNA: TGTGCCAGCAGCCCCAGGGTGGACGGTCTGGGCTACACCTTC

D: -
size: few
V: TRBV4-2
J: TRBJ1-1
CDR3: CASSQGARATEAFF
DNA: TGTGCCAGCAGCCAAGGGGCCAGGGCCACTGAAGCTTTCTTT

D: TRBD2
size: few
V: TRBV5-1
J: TRBJ2-5
CDR3: CASSPGLAPGTQYF
DNA: TGCGCCAGCAGCCCAGGACTAGCCCCGGGGACCCAGTACTTC

D: -
size: -
V: TRBV7-2
J: TRBJ1-5
CDR3: CASSFGHQETNQPQHF
DNA: TGTGCCAGCAGCTTTGGACACCAGGAGACCAATCAGCCCCAGCATTTT

D: -
size: -
V: TRBV5-1
J: TRBJ2-7
CDR3: CASSLAVASYEQYF
DNA: TGCGCCAGCAGCTTGGCCGTGGCTTCCTACGAGCAGTACTTC

D: TRBD2
size: -
V: TRBV5-1
J: TRBJ2-2
CDR3: CASSPGTSGANTGELFF
DNA: TGCGCCAGCAGCCCTGGGACTAGCGGGGCGAACACCGGGGAGCTGTTTTTT

D: TRBD1
size: few
V: TRBV7-9
J: TRBJ1-6
CDR3: CASSLRDRGDSPLHF
DNA: TGTGCCAGCAGCTTAAGGGACAGGGGGGATTCACCCCTCCACTTT